The entry below gives a single TCR beta chain sequence along with its context. Together with a sample-barcoded 5' primer, a J-beta primer mix was included in a second PCR lasting about 6 to 11 cycles. TCRdb analysed the 5' RACE reads with MiXCR anew, one entry per CDR3 protein. The data contain under 1,100,000 distinct CDR3 sequences, approximately 25% of them singletons. Germline V gene sequence: CDR1 SQVTM, CDR2 ANQGSEA. V was pared by 3 bases and J by 8 bases, with 10 bases between. This CDR3 is built from 12 residues. The data were obtained in a study of blood T cells in healthy people across ages. These same data were also listed under a study on T cells of mothers and their children.

Sequenced input: blood. The genes are TRBV29-1 and TRBJ2-2, with D perhaps assigned TRBD1 or TRBD2 (5 bases each). The receptor's source is a girl aged 2 to 10 in good health. The CDR3 loop reads CSVDGDLGELFF. The CDR3 DNA reads TGCAGCGTTGATGGGGACCTAGGGGAGCTGTTTTTT.